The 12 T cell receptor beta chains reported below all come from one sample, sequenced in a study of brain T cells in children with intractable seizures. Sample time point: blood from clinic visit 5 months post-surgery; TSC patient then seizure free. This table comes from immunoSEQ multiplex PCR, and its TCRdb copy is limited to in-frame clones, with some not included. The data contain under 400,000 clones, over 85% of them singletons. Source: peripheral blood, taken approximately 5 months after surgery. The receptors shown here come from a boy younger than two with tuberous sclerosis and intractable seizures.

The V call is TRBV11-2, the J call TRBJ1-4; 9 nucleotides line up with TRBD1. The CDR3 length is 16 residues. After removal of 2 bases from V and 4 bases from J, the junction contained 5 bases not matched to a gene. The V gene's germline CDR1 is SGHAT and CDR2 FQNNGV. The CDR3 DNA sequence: TGTGCCAGCAGCTTACTTGGGGACAGGGTTAATGAAAAACTGTTTTTT. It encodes CASSLLGDRVNEKLFF.

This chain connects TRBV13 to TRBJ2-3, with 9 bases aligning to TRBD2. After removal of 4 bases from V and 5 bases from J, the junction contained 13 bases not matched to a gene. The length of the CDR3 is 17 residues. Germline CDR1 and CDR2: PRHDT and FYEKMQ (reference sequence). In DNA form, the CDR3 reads TGTGCCAGCAGCTCAAGGGGGACTAGCATATTTGTAGATACGCAGTATTTT. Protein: CASSSRGTSIFVDTQYF.

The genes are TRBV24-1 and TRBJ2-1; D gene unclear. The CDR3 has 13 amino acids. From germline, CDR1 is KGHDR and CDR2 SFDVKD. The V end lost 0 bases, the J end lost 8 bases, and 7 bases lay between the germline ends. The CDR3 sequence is CATSDLGTYEQFF. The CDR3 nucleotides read TGTGCCACCAGTGATTTGGGCACCTATGAGCAGTTCTTC.

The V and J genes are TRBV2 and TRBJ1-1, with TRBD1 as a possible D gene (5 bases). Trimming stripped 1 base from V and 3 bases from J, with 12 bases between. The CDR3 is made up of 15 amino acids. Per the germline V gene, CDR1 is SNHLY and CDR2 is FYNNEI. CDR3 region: CASSEGLGGDTEAFF. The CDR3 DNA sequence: TGTGCCAGCAGTGAAGGGTTAGGAGGGGACACTGAAGCTTTCTTT.

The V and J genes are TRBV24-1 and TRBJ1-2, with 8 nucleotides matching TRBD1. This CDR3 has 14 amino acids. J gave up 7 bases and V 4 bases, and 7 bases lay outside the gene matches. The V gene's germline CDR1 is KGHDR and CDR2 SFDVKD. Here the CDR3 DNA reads TGTGCCACCAGTGACCCCGGGACAGGCAGTGGCTACACCTTC. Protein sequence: CATSDPGTGSGYTF.

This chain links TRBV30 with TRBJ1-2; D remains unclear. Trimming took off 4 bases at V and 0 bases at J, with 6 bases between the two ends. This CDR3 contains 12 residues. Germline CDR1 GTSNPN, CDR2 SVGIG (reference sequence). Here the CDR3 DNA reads TGTGCCTGGATGGGTACTAACTATGGCTACACCTTC. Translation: CAWMGTNYGYTF.

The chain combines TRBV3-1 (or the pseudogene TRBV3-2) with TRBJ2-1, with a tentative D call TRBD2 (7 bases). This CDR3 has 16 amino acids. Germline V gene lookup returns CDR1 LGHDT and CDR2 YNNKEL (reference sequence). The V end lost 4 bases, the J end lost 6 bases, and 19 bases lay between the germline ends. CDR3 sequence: CASSPIWGGPFNEQFF. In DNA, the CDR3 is TGTGCCAGCAGCCCAATTTGGGGGGGGCCTTTCAATGAGCAGTTCTTC.

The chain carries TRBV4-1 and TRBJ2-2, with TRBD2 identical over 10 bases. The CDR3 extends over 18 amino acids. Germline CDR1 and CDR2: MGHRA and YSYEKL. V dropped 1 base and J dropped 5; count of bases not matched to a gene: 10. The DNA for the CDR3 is TGCGCCAGCAGCCAAGCTTCCCTAGCGGGAGTATATACCGGGGAGCTGTTTTTT. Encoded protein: CASSQASLAGVYTGELFF.

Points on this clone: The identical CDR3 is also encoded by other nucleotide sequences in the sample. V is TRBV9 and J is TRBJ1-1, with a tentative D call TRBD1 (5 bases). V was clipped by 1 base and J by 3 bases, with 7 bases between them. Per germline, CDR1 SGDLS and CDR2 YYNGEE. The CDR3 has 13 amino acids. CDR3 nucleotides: TGTGCCAGCAGCGTAAGCAGGGACACTGAAGCTTTCTTT. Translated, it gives CASSVSRDTEAFF.

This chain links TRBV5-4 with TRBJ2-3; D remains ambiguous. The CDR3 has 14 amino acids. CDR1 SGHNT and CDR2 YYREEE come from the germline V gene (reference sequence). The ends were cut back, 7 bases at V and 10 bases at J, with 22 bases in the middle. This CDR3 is CASHPDQIPSAQYF. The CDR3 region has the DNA TGTGCCAGCCACCCCGACCAGATCCCCTCGGCGCAGTATTTT.

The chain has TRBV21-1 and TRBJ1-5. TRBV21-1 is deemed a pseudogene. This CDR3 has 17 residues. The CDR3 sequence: CASSKAPGPDSNQPQHF. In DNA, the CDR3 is TGTGCCAGCAGCAAAGCTCCGGGGCCGGATAGCAATCAGCCCCAGCATTTT.

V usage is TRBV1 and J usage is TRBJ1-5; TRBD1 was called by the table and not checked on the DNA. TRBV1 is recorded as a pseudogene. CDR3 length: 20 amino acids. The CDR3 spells CTSSQEPGQGALFSNQPQHF. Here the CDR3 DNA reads TGCACCAGCAGCCAAGAACCCGGACAGGGGGCGCTTTTTAGCAATCAGCCCCAGCATTTT.